Below are 2 T cell receptor beta chains sequenced from a single sample in a study of monozygotic twins with inflammatory bowel disease. TCRdb reprocessed the 5' RACE reads and reports one entry per CDR3 protein, with no DNA. The sample has approximately 330,000 distinct CDR3 sequences. Sequencing was performed on blood. The receptors were sampled from a human donor with ulcerative colitis or Crohn's disease, or a healthy co-twin of an affected twin (not recorded which).

The chain couples TRBV18 to TRBJ1-1; TCRdb gives TRBD1 as the D gene, but with no DNA this cannot be confirmed. Germline V lookup: CDR1 KGHSH, CDR2 LQKENI. This CDR3 has 17 residues. CDR3 residues: CASSPTPTGPSRLEAFF.

This chain links TRBV20-1 with TRBJ1-5; TCRdb's D call of TRBD1 is untestable without DNA. Germline V gene sequence: CDR1 DFQATT, CDR2 SNEGSKA (reference sequence). This CDR3 is built from 13 residues. The CDR3 spells CSASNPGDQPQHF.